The clone carrying this T cell receptor beta chain came up a few times. These data are taken from a study of blood T cell repertoires in COVID-19. As for the study in general: PBMCs, B-cell-depleted T cells, or T cells were the source of the cDNA or gDNA that made up the material.

Assay: immunoSEQ multiplex PCR; the TCRdb copy retains only in-frame clones and omits some. The profile shows roughly 170,000 clones, roughly four fifths of them singletons. The CDR3 spans 15 residues. The germline CDR1 and CDR2 sequences are SGHRS and YFSETQ. Trimming took 0 bases from V and 11 from J, leaving 20 bases between them. The receptor comes from a human donor in a cohort sampled during active COVID-19. The material sequenced was peripheral blood. The chain couples TRBV5-1 to TRBJ1-1; D gene unclear. The CDR3 region is CASSLAGTVTLSAFF. In DNA, the CDR3 is TGCGCCAGCAGCTTGGCCGGTACAGTAACCCTGTCGGCTTTCTTT.